This T cell receptor (beta chain) was profiled in a study of blood T cell repertoires in COVID-19. This clone appeared a few times. Sequencing used immunoSEQ multiplex PCR; TCRdb keeps in-frame clones, though not all of them. The sample lists roughly 150,000 clones, 80% to 90% occurring once. Germline V gene data show CDR1 as MGHRA and CDR2 as YSYEKL. The CDR3 is 15 amino acids. Trimming pared 1 base from V and 7 bases from J, leaving 14 bases between. Sequencing was performed on peripheral blood. The TCR originated in a woman of 80 years or more with acute or convalescent COVID-19. This chain uses TRBV4-1 with TRBJ2-4; D is perhaps TRBD2 (6 bases). CDR3 sequence: CASSQATGGLNIQYF. CDR3 bases: TGCGCCAGCAGCCAAGCAACCGGGGGTCTGAACATTCAGTACTTC.